This T cell receptor beta chain was identified in a study of blood T cell repertoires in COVID-19. Overall study context: Researchers got acute and convalescent COVID-19 samples from the United States, Italy and Spain.

Germline-derived CDR1 and CDR2 are SGHRS and YFSETQ. The germline V and J ends were trimmed by 0 bases and 14 bases, with 17 bases remaining between them. CDR3 size: 14 residues. TCRdb's table, derived via immunoSEQ multiplex PCR, lists solely in-frame clones and lacks some. The data hold more than 25,000 clones, with about nine tenths observed a single time. This receptor was identified in a man between 60 and 70 years old with active COVID-19. The sample consisted of peripheral blood. V gene TRBV5-1 combines with J gene TRBJ1-4; weak D call: TRBD1 (6 bases). The CDR3 protein is CASSLDRAGKSLFF. The CDR3 nucleotides read TGCGCCAGCAGCTTGGACAGGGCAGGAAAAAGCCTGTTTTTT. The entire variable domain, with the rest obtained from reference TRBV5-1 and TRBJ1-4, is as follows: KAGVTQTPRYLIKTRGQQVTLSCSPISGHRSVSWYQQTPGQGLQFLFEYFSETQRNKGNFPGRFSGRQFSNSRSEMNVSTLELGDSALYLCASSLDRAGKSLFFGSGTQLSVL.